The present T cell receptor (beta chain) was sequenced within a study of shared T cell receptors in the human thymus. TCRdb keeps only in-frame clones here, not all; method: immunoSEQ multiplex PCR. The data hold some 700,000 clones, with 85% to 90% observed a single time. The CDR3 totals 14 residues. The junction had 6 bases not matched to a gene; V was cut back by 6 bases and J by 6 bases. Per germline, CDR1 WNHNN and CDR2 SYGVQD (reference sequence). The same sample was also studied in work on human thymus T cells. That work adds: The sample donors, healthy Finnish infants, were having corrective surgery for congenital heart defects. Thymus specimens were resections from corrective heart surgery. Both thymic and peripheral blood repertoires showed apparently biased V and J usage. Highly overlapping thymic repertoires in unrelated individuals were reported by related research.

The sample was thymocytes. The chain has TRBV10-1 and TRBJ2-7, with 12 nucleotides matching TRBD2. The source of this sequence is a boy younger than two with a congenital heart defect. The chain's CDR3 is CASRAGTSGFEQYF. DNA of the CDR3: TGCGCCAGCAGGGCCGGGACTAGCGGGTTCGAGCAGTACTTC.